Below, one T cell receptor beta chain is given with its context. No antigen is known for it. The data originate from a study of vaccination and CD4 T cells after COVID-19. Study details: Each person enrolled got two BNT162b2 or mRNA-1273 vaccine doses. A CEFX pool, an HIV-1 Nef pool, or no peptide went to control cultures. Stimulation used overlapping spike peptides from SARS-CoV-2, HCoV-NL63, HCoV-OC43 and HCoV-229E.

Treatment specified: approximately 9-day PBMC culture with coronavirus spike peptide pools or control peptides (ViraFEST assay). Whole-study findings and limits: Recorded median SARS-CoV-2-reactive clonotype numbers increased from about 20 to 38 without reaching significance.

Sequence data for DNA of cultured CD4+ T cells were generated by the Oncomine TCR Beta short-read assay. TCRdb re-analysed the PCR reads in MiXCR, keeping a single row per CDR3 protein. The sample shows over 10,000 distinct CDR3 sequences, approximately 47% of them seen only once. Trimming took 5 bases from V and 0 from J, leaving 10 bases between them. The length of the CDR3 is 14 residues. This chain links TRBV12-3 or TRBV12-4 with TRBJ1-1; perhaps TRBD1 as D (5 bases). The sequenced material came from cultured CD4+ T cells from blood. The receptor's source is a human donor with COVID-19. The CDR3 coding sequence is TGTGCCAGCAGTCCGGGGACGGTGAACACTGAAGCTTTCTTT. Its protein is CASSPGTVNTEAFF.